Listed below are T cell receptor beta chains from one sample, sequenced in a study of blood T cell repertoires in COVID-19. Sequenced by immunoSEQ multiplex PCR; TCRdb stores in-frame clones only, minus some. This repertoire shows around 120,000 clones, roughly 90% found once; its top ten account for 4% to 5%. Sequenced input: peripheral blood. These receptors all come from a man aged 55 to 70 with COVID-19, enrolled during active disease. Each CDR3 is given with its conserved first and last residue. D genes are given only for firm matches. Some rows have no size entry. The others give once, few or many, or a class for an expanded clone.

CDR3nt: TGCGCCAGCAGTCCTCGGGAGGGTTATATGAACACTGAAGCTTTCTTT
CDR3aa: CASSPREGYMNTEAFF
j_gene: TRBJ1-1
d_gene: NA
len: 16
v_gene: TRBV10-2
abundance: NA

CDR3nt: TGTGCCAGCAGCTTTGACAGTTATAATGAAAAACTGTTTTTT
CDR3aa: CASSFDSYNEKLFF
j_gene: TRBJ1-4
d_gene: NA
len: 14
v_gene: TRBV7-9
abundance: NA

CDR3nt: TGTGCCAGCAGCTTGTTGGGGGCCAGGAACTATGGCTACACCTTC
CDR3aa: CASSLLGARNYGYTF
j_gene: TRBJ1-2
d_gene: NA
len: 15
v_gene: TRBV5-6
abundance: NA

CDR3nt: TGTGCCAGCAGCCCATCGAGGCTACTTGAACCCGGGGAGCTGTTTTTT
CDR3aa: CASSPSRLLEPGELFF
j_gene: TRBJ2-2
d_gene: NA
len: 16
v_gene: TRBV11-2
abundance: NA

CDR3nt: TGCGCCAGCAGCTACCCCGGGACAGGGTACACCGGGGAGCTGTTTTTT
CDR3aa: CASSYPGTGYTGELFF
j_gene: TRBJ2-2
d_gene: TRBD1
len: 16
v_gene: TRBV5-1
abundance: NA

CDR3nt: TGTGCCAGCAGGCGGACAGGGGGCGGCTACACCTTC
CDR3aa: CASRRTGGGYTF
j_gene: TRBJ1-2
d_gene: TRBD1
len: 12
v_gene: TRBV28
abundance: NA

CDR3nt: TGCAGTGCTAGTGCTTCCAGCAATGAGCAGTTCTTC
CDR3aa: CSASASSNEQFF
j_gene: TRBJ2-1
d_gene: NA
len: 12
v_gene: TRBV20-1
abundance: few

CDR3nt: TGCGCCAGCAGCGTGCCCACTAGCGGGATTGAGCAGTTCTTC
CDR3aa: CASSVPTSGIEQFF
j_gene: TRBJ2-1
d_gene: TRBD2
len: 14
v_gene: TRBV5-1
abundance: once

CDR3nt: TGTGCCAGCAGTGAAGGGGCAGGGGTCAACGGGGAGCTGTTTTTT
CDR3aa: CASSEGAGVNGELFF
j_gene: TRBJ2-2
d_gene: NA
len: 15
v_gene: TRBV6-4
abundance: few

CDR3nt: TGTGCCTCTTGTGGGGGACAGGTTAACACTGAAGCTTTCTTT
CDR3aa: CASCGGQVNTEAFF
j_gene: TRBJ1-1
d_gene: TRBD1
len: 14
v_gene: TRBV19
abundance: NA

CDR3nt: TGTGCCAGCTCACCACAGGGGACAGGGAGGACCGGGGAGCTGTTTTTT
CDR3aa: CASSPQGTGRTGELFF
j_gene: TRBJ2-2
d_gene: TRBD1
len: 16
v_gene: TRBV18
abundance: NA

CDR3nt: TGTGCCAGCAGTTACTCCTACTGGACTACTTACGAGCAGTACTTC
CDR3aa: CASSYSYWTTYEQYF
j_gene: TRBJ2-7
d_gene: NA
len: 15
v_gene: TRBV6-5
abundance: NA

CDR3nt: TGCGCCAGCAGCTTGGGGCAGGAGGGCACAGATACGCAGTATTTT
CDR3aa: CASSLGQEGTDTQYF
j_gene: TRBJ2-3
d_gene: NA
len: 15
v_gene: TRBV5-1
abundance: NA

CDR3nt: TGTGCCAGCAGCCTGGACAGGGCCTACTATGGCTACACCTTC
CDR3aa: CASSLDRAYYGYTF
j_gene: TRBJ1-2
d_gene: TRBD1
len: 14
v_gene: TRBV5-8
abundance: NA

CDR3nt: TGTGCCAGCAGGCCCGAGACGGGACAAGAGACCCAGTACTTC
CDR3aa: CASRPETGQETQYF
j_gene: TRBJ2-5
d_gene: NA
len: 14
v_gene: TRBV7-8
abundance: NA

CDR3nt: TGTGCCTGGACCCTAGCGGGAGTGGGCGAGCAGTACTTC
CDR3aa: CAWTLAGVGEQYF
j_gene: TRBJ2-7
d_gene: TRBD2
len: 13
v_gene: TRBV30
abundance: NA

CDR3nt: TGTGCTAGTGGTTTGGTAGGAGAACAGGGGGACCACGAGCAGTACTTC
CDR3aa: CASGLVGEQGDHEQYF
j_gene: TRBJ2-7
d_gene: TRBD1
len: 16
v_gene: TRBV12-5
abundance: NA

CDR3nt: TGTGCCGCCGGGGATGAGCAGTTCTTC
CDR3aa: CAAGDEQFF
j_gene: TRBJ2-1
d_gene: NA
len: 9
v_gene: TRBV25-1
abundance: NA

CDR3nt: TGCAGCGTTGAGACTAGCGGGAGGGCCCTTACGCAGTATTTT
CDR3aa: CSVETSGRALTQYF
j_gene: TRBJ2-3
d_gene: TRBD2
len: 14
v_gene: TRBV29-1
abundance: once

CDR3nt: TGTGCCAGTAGTAAGGGCAGGGGGAACACCGGGGAGCTGTTTTTT
CDR3aa: CASSKGRGNTGELFF
j_gene: TRBJ2-2
d_gene: NA
len: 15
v_gene: TRBV19
abundance: NA

CDR3nt: TGTGCCAGCAGACTCGGAGGGGACCCCTACGAGCAGTACTTC
CDR3aa: CASRLGGDPYEQYF
j_gene: TRBJ2-7
d_gene: NA
len: 14
v_gene: TRBV6-5
abundance: NA

CDR3nt: TGTGCCTCCAGGCCAGGACAGAGCACAGATACGCAGTATTTT
CDR3aa: CASRPGQSTDTQYF
j_gene: TRBJ2-3
d_gene: NA
len: 14
v_gene: TRBV2
abundance: NA

CDR3nt: TGTGCCAGCAGATCATTGAACACTGAAGCTTTCTTT
CDR3aa: CASRSLNTEAFF
j_gene: TRBJ1-1
d_gene: NA
len: 12
v_gene: TRBV6-5
abundance: few

CDR3nt: TGTGCCAGCAGCTCGGGGACAGAAGGGCCTGTCGGCTATGGCTACACCTTC
CDR3aa: CASSSGTEGPVGYGYTF
j_gene: TRBJ1-2
d_gene: TRBD1
len: 17
v_gene: TRBV5-4
abundance: NA

CDR3nt: TGTGCCAGCTCCCAGGGGATGGGAGAAAAACTGTTTTTT
CDR3aa: CASSQGMGEKLFF
j_gene: TRBJ1-4
d_gene: NA
len: 13
v_gene: TRBV15
abundance: few

CDR3nt: TGTGCCAGCAGTTTGACAGAATCTAACACTGAAGCTTTCTTT
CDR3aa: CASSLTESNTEAFF
j_gene: TRBJ1-1
d_gene: NA
len: 14
v_gene: TRBV6-6
abundance: NA

CDR3nt: TGTGCCAGCAGCCAAGATGGAGGGACTAGCGGGGGGGATGAGCAGTTCTTC
CDR3aa: CASSQDGGTSGGDEQFF
j_gene: TRBJ2-1
d_gene: TRBD2
len: 17
v_gene: TRBV3-1/TRBV3-2
abundance: NA

CDR3nt: TGTGCCAGCAGCCCCAGGGGGCATGACACTGAAGCTTTCTTT
CDR3aa: CASSPRGHDTEAFF
j_gene: TRBJ1-1
d_gene: TRBD1
len: 14
v_gene: TRBV7-6
abundance: NA

CDR3nt: TGTGCCAGCAGCCTCTCGGTACAGGGACGTTTCAATGAGCAGTTCTTC
CDR3aa: CASSLSVQGRFNEQFF
j_gene: TRBJ2-1
d_gene: NA
len: 16
v_gene: TRBV7-9
abundance: NA

CDR3nt: TGTGCCAGCAGCTTAACGGGTCTTACCGGTGAAAAACTGTTTTTT
CDR3aa: CASSLTGLTGEKLFF
j_gene: TRBJ1-4
d_gene: NA
len: 15
v_gene: TRBV7-6
abundance: NA

CDR3nt: TGTGCTAGTGGTTTGTCACCTAGCGGGAGTATTCCGGAGCAGTACTTC
CDR3aa: CASGLSPSGSIPEQYF
j_gene: TRBJ2-7
d_gene: TRBD2
len: 16
v_gene: TRBV12-5
abundance: NA

CDR3nt: TGTGCCAGCAGCTTCCGGGAGGTAGAGACCCAGTACTTC
CDR3aa: CASSFREVETQYF
j_gene: TRBJ2-5
d_gene: TRBD2
len: 13
v_gene: TRBV7-9
abundance: NA

CDR3nt: TGCGCCAGCAGCCCTCACACAGGGGGCAACGGGGAGCTGTTTTTT
CDR3aa: CASSPHTGGNGELFF
j_gene: TRBJ2-2
d_gene: TRBD1
len: 15
v_gene: TRBV5-1
abundance: NA

CDR3nt: TGCGCCAGCAGCCAAGAGGCGACTCCTGGCCCCAGATTC
CDR3aa: CASSQEATPGPRF
j_gene: TRBJ1-2
d_gene: NA
len: 13
v_gene: TRBV4-1
abundance: NA

CDR3nt: TGTGCTAGTGGCTCGGGTCGCCAAGAGACCCAGTACTTC
CDR3aa: CASGSGRQETQYF
j_gene: TRBJ2-5
d_gene: NA
len: 13
v_gene: TRBV12-5
abundance: NA

CDR3nt: TGTGCCACCAGCGAGGGACAGGGAAACACCATATATTTT
CDR3aa: CATSEGQGNTIYF
j_gene: TRBJ1-3
d_gene: TRBD1
len: 13
v_gene: TRBV15
abundance: NA

CDR3nt: TGTGCCAGCAGCTATACAGGGGGCGCATCCTACGAGCAGTACTTC
CDR3aa: CASSYTGGASYEQYF
j_gene: TRBJ2-7
d_gene: TRBD1
len: 15
v_gene: TRBV5-5
abundance: NA

CDR3nt: TGTGCCAGCAGCGTAGAGGGACAGACCTCTGCGAACACCATATATTTT
CDR3aa: CASSVEGQTSANTIYF
j_gene: TRBJ1-3
d_gene: TRBD1
len: 16
v_gene: TRBV9
abundance: NA

CDR3nt: TGTGCCAGTAGTACACGAGTGGGGCTAGCGGAGCTCACCGGGGAGCTGTTTTTT
CDR3aa: CASSTRVGLAELTGELFF
j_gene: TRBJ2-2
d_gene: TRBD2
len: 18
v_gene: TRBV19
abundance: NA

CDR3nt: TGTGCCAGCAGTTACTCTCCGCGTGGAGGGAATCAGCCCCAGCATTTT
CDR3aa: CASSYSPRGGNQPQHF
j_gene: TRBJ1-5
d_gene: NA
len: 16
v_gene: TRBV6-2/TRBV6-3
abundance: once

CDR3nt: TGTGCCAGCAGAGGGGGGACAGACCAGCCCCAGCATTTT
CDR3aa: CASRGGTDQPQHF
j_gene: TRBJ1-5
d_gene: TRBD1
len: 13
v_gene: TRBV2
abundance: NA

CDR3nt: TGTGCCAGCAGGCCGGGAGGCCACAATGAGCAGTTCTTC
CDR3aa: CASRPGGHNEQFF
j_gene: TRBJ2-1
d_gene: TRBD2
len: 13
v_gene: TRBV2
abundance: NA

CDR3nt: TGTGCCAGCAGCCCCCCCCACGGGGGCCAAGAGACCCAGTACTTC
CDR3aa: CASSPPHGGQETQYF
j_gene: TRBJ2-5
d_gene: NA
len: 15
v_gene: TRBV11-2
abundance: NA

CDR3nt: TGTGCCAGTAGTATAATTGGCGGGAGTGAGGATACGCAGTATTTT
CDR3aa: CASSIIGGSEDTQYF
j_gene: TRBJ2-3
d_gene: TRBD2
len: 15
v_gene: TRBV19
abundance: NA

CDR3nt: TGTGCCAGCAGATCCGGGACAGGAGATTTAGCCAAAAACATTCAGTACTTC
CDR3aa: CASRSGTGDLAKNIQYF
j_gene: TRBJ2-4
d_gene: TRBD1
len: 17
v_gene: TRBV7-9
abundance: NA

CDR3nt: TGTGCCTGTCCCAACGAGGGACAGCGTAATTCACCCCTCCACTTT
CDR3aa: CACPNEGQRNSPLHF
j_gene: TRBJ1-6
d_gene: TRBD1
len: 15
v_gene: TRBV30
abundance: NA

CDR3nt: TGTGCCGCGGAGAGGGGGCGGGACACCGGGGAGCTGTTTTTT
CDR3aa: CAAERGRDTGELFF
j_gene: TRBJ2-2
d_gene: TRBD1
len: 14
v_gene: TRBV19
abundance: NA

CDR3nt: TGTGCCAGTAGTACCTTTAGCCACTACGAGCAGTACTTC
CDR3aa: CASSTFSHYEQYF
j_gene: TRBJ2-7
d_gene: NA
len: 13
v_gene: TRBV19
abundance: NA